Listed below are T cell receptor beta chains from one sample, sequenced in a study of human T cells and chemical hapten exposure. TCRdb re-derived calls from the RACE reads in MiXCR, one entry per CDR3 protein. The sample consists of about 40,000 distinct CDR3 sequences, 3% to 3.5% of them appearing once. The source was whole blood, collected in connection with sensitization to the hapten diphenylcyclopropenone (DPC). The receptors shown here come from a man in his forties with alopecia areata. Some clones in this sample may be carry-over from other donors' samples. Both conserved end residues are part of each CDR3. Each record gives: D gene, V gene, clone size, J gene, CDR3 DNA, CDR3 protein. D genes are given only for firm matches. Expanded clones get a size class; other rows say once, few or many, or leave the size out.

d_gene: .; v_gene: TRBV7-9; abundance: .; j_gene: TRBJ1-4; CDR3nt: TGTGCCAGCAGCTTAGCGCTGGTAGGCGTGAATGAAAAACTGTTTTTT; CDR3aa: CASSLALVGVNEKLFF
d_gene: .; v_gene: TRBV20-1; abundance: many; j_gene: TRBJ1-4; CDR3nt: TGCAGTGCTAGTCCGGGAGCTGTGACGGAACTGTTTTTT; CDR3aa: CSASPGAVTELFF
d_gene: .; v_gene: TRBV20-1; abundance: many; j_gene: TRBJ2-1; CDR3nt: TGCAGTGCTAGGTGGAGGGATGAGCAGTTCTTC; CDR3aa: CSARWRDEQFF
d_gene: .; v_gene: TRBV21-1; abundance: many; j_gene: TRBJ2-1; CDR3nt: TGTGCCAGCAGCAAAGTAGGAAACAGCCATACACCCTCCTATTTCCAGTTCTTC; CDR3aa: CASSKVGNSHTPSYFQFF
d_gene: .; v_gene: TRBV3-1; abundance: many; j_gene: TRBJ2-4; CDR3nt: TGTGCCAGCAGCCAAGGTGACCACATTCAGTACTTC; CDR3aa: CASSQGDHIQYF
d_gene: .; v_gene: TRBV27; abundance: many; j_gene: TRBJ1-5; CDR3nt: TGTGCCAGCAGTTTATTGGGCCAGCCCCAGCATTTT; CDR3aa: CASSLLGQPQHF
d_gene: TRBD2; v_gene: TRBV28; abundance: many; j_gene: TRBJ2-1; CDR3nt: TGTGCCAGCAGTTTATGGGTGGAGGTTAGCGGGAGGGCCACCTACAATGAGCAGTTCTTC; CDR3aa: CASSLWVEVSGRATYNEQFF
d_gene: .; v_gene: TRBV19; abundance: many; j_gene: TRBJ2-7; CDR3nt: TGTGCCAGTAGTATCTCAGGGGCGCCCAACGAGCAGTACTTC; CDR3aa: CASSISGAPNEQYF
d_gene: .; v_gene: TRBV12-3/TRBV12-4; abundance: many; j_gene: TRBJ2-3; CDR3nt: TGTGCCAGCAGTCCCCTAGGGGGGACAGATACGCAGTATTTT; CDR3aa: CASSPLGGTDTQYF
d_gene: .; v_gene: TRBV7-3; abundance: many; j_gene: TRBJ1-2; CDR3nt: TGTGCCAGCAGCTCAAAGTCGGGGAGTGGCTACACCTTC; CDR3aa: CASSSKSGSGYTF
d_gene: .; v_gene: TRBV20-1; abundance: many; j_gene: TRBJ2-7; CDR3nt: TGCAGTGCTAGAGACAGACCCTACGAGCAGTACTTC; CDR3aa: CSARDRPYEQYF
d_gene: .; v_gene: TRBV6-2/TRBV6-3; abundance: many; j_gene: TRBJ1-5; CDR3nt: TGTGCCAGCAGCCTAAGACAGGTGCATCAGCCCCAGCATTTT; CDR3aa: CASSLRQVHQPQHF
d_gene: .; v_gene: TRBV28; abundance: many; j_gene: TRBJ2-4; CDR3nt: TGTGCCAGCAGTTTGCCCGTGAAAAACATTCAGTACTTC; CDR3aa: CASSLPVKNIQYF
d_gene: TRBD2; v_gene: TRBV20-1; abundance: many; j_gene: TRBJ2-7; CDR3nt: TGCAGTGCTAGAGATAGGGCGGGAGTGTCCTACGAGCAGTACTTC; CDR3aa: CSARDRAGVSYEQYF
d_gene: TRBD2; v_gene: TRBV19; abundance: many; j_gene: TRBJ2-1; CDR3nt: TGTGCCAGTAGTATCCTGACTAGCGGGAATACGGCGGTCTTC; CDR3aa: CASSILTSGNTAVF
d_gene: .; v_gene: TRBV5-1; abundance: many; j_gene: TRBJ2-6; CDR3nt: TGCGCCAGCAGCTCAGGACACTCTGGGGCCAACGTCCTGACTTTC; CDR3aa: CASSSGHSGANVLTF
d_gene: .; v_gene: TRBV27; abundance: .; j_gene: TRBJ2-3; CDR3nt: TGTGCCAGCAGTCTAGTGCTGGGCGGCACAGATACGCAGTATTTT; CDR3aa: CASSLVLGGTDTQYF
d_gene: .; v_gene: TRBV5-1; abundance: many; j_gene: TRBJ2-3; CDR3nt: TGCGCCAGCAGCTTACGCGGGGTCCGCACAGATACGCAGTATTTT; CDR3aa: CASSLRGVRTDTQYF
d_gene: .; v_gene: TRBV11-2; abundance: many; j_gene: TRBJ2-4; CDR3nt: TGTGCCAGCAGCTTAGAATTGGGGTCCATTCAGTACTTC; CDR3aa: CASSLELGSIQYF
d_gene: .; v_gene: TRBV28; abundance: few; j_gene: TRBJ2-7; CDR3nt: TGTGCCAGCAGTTTTTCCTTCCCGGGGCACGAGCAGTACTTC; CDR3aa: CASSFSFPGHEQYF
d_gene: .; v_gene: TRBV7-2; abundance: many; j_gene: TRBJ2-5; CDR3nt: TGTGCCAGCAGGCTGTCAGGGGCACAAGAGACCCAGTACTTC; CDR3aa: CASRLSGAQETQYF
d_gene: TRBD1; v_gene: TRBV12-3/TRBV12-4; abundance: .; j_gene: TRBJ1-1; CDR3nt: TGTGCCAGCAGGCCTACCACAGGGGGCACTGAAGCTTTCTTT; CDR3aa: CASRPTTGGTEAFF
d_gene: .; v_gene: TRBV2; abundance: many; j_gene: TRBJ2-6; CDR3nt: TGTGCCAGCCTGCCAGGGGCTGGGGCCAACGTCCTGACTTTC; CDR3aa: CASLPGAGANVLTF
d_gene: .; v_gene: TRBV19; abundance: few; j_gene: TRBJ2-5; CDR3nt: TGTGCCAGTACCCCGGCCGAGGAAGAGACCCAGTACTTC; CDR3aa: CASTPAEEETQYF
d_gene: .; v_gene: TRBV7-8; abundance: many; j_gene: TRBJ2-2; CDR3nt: TGTGCCAGCAGCTTAGGGTCGAACACCGGGGAGCTGTTTTTT; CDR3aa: CASSLGSNTGELFF
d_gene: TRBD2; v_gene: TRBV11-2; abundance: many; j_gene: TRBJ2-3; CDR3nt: TGTGCCAGCAGCTTAGTAGGCGGGAGTTTTACAGATACGCAGTATTTT; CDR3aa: CASSLVGGSFTDTQYF
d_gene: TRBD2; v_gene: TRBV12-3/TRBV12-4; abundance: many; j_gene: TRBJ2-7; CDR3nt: TGTGCCAGCAGTTTATCGGGGGGTACCTACGAGCAGTACTTC; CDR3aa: CASSLSGGTYEQYF
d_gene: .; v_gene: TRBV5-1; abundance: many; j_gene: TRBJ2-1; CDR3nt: TGCGCCAGCAGCTTGAGCGGACAGAGGATCGATGAGCAGTTCTTC; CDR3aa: CASSLSGQRIDEQFF
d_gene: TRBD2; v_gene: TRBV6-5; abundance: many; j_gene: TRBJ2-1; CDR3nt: TGTGCCAGCAGTTACGGAGGGATAGCGGGAGGTTATTTAGATGAGCAGTTCTTC; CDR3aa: CASSYGGIAGGYLDEQFF
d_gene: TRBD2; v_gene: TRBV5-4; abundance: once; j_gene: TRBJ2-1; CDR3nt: TGTGCCAGCAACATTGGACTAGCGGGAGGTATCTACAATGAGCAGTTCTTC; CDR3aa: CASNIGLAGGIYNEQFF
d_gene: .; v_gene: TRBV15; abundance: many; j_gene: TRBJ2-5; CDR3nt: TGTGCCACCAGCAGAGGTCCCCCGGGATCGGGCCAAGAGACCCAGTACTTC; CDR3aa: CATSRGPPGSGQETQYF
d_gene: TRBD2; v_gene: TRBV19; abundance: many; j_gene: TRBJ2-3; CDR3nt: TGTGCCAGTAGTTTGGGACTAGCGGGAGGGCCTGATACGCAGTATTTC; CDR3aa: CASSLGLAGGPDTQYF
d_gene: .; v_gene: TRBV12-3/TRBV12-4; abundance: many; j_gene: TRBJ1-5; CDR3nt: TGTGCCAGCAGCCCCGGAGGGGGGTCGCGTCCCCAGCATTTT; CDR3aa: CASSPGGGSRPQHF
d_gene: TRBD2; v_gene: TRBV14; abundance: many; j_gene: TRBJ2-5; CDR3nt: TGTGCCAGCAGCCAAGACCCGACTAGCGGGAGGCAAGAGACCCAGTACTTC; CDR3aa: CASSQDPTSGRQETQYF
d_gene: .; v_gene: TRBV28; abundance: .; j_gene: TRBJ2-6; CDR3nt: TGTGCCAGCATGAGCACTGGGGCCAACGTCCTGACTTTC; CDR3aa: CASMSTGANVLTF
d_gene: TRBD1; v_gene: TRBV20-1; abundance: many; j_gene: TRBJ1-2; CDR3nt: TGCAGTGCTAGGACAGGGGGCGATTATGGCTACACCTTC; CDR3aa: CSARTGGDYGYTF
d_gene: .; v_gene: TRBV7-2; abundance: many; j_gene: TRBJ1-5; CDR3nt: TGTGCCAGCAGCCCCAGGACAGCGAATCAGCCCCAGCATTTT; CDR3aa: CASSPRTANQPQHF
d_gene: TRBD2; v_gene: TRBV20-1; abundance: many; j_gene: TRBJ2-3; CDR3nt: TGCAGTGCTATGCGCCGGGAGGGGACAGATACGCAGTATTTT; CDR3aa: CSAMRREGTDTQYF
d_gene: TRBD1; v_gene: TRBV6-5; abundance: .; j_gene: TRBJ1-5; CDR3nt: TGTGCCAGCAGGTTGACAGGGGCCAGCAATCAGCCCCAGCATTTT; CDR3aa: CASRLTGASNQPQHF
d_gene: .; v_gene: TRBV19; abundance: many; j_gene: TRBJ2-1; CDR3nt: TGTGCCAGTAGCCCCAAGTTGGGGGTGATATCAAGAGAGCAGTTCTTC; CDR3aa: CASSPKLGVISREQFF
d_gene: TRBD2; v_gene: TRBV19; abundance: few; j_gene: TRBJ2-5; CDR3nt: TGTGCCAGTAGTATCCCTCAAGGACTAGCGGGAGTGGAGACCCAGTACTTC; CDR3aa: CASSIPQGLAGVETQYF
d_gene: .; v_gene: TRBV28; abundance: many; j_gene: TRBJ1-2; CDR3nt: TGTGCCAGCAGTTTAAGGGCAGGGGTGGTTGGCTACACCTTC; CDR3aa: CASSLRAGVVGYTF